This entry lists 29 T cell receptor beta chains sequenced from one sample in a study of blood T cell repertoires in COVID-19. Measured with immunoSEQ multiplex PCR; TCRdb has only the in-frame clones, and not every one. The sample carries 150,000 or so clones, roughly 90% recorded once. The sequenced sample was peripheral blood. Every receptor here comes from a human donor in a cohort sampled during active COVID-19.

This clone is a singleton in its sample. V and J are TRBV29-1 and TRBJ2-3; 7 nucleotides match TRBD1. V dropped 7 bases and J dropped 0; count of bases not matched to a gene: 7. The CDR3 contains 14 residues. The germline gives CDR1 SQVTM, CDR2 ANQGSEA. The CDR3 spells CSDSGTVSTDTQYF. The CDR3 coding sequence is TGCAGCGACTCCGGGACAGTAAGCACAGATACGCAGTATTTT.

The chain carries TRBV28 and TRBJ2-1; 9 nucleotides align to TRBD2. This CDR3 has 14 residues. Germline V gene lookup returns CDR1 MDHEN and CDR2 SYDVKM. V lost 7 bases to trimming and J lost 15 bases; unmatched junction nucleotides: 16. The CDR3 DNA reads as TGTGCCAGCAACCTAGCGGGACCCGCCCAGAAGCGGTTCTTC. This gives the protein CASNLAGPAQKRFF.

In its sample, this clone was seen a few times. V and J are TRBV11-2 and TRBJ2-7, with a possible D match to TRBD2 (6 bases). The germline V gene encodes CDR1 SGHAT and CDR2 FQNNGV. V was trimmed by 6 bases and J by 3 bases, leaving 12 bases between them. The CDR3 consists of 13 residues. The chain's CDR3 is CASSTGLYYEQYF. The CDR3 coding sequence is TGTGCCAGCAGTACGGGACTCTACTACGAGCAGTACTTC. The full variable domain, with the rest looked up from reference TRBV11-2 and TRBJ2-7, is EAGVAQSPRYKIIEKRQSVAFWCNPISGHATLYWYQQILGQGPKLLIQFQNNGVVDDSQLPKDRFSAERLKGVDSTLKIQPAKLEDSAVYLCASSTGLYYEQYFGPGTRLTVT.

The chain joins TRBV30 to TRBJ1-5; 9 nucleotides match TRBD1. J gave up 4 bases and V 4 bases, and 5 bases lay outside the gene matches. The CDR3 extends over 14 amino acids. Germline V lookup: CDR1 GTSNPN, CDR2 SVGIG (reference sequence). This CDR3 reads CAWNRDRGNQPQHF. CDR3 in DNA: TGTGCCTGGAATCGAGACAGGGGGAATCAGCCCCAGCATTTT.

Written as DNA, the CDR3 is TGTGCCAGCAGCGCCCAACCGGGACAGGGCACAGATACGCAGTATTTT. It is translated as CASSAQPGQGTDTQYF. The V gene is TRBV7-9, the J gene TRBJ2-3, with 8 positions matching TRBD1. Germline-derived CDR1 and CDR2 are SEHNR and FQNEAQ (reference sequence). CDR3 length equals 16 residues. V gave up 5 bases and J gave up 1 base; unmatched junction bases: 8.

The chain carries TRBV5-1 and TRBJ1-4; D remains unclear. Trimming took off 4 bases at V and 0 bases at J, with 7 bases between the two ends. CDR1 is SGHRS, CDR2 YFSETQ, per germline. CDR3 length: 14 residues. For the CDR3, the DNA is TGCGCCAGCAGCGTTCAGTCAACTAATGAAAAACTGTTTTTT. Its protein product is CASSVQSTNEKLFF. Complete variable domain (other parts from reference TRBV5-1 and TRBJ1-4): KAGVTQTPRYLIKTRGQQVTLSCSPISGHRSVSWYQQTPGQGLQFLFEYFSETQRNKGNFPGRFSGRQFSNSRSEMNVSTLELGDSALYLCASSVQSTNEKLFFGSGTQLSVL.

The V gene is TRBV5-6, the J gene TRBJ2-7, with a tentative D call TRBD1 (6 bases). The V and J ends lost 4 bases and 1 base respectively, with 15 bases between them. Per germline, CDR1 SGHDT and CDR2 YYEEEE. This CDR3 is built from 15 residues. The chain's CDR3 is CASSESPGQSYEQYF. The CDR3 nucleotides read TGTGCCAGCAGCGAATCCCCGGGACAATCCTACGAGCAGTACTTC.

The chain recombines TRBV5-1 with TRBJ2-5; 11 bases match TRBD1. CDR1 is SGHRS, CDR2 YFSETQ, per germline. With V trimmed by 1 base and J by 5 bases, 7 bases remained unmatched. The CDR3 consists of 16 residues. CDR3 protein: CASSLPGTGGFETQYF. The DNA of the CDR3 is TGCGCCAGCAGCTTGCCAGGGACAGGGGGTTTTGAGACCCAGTACTTC.

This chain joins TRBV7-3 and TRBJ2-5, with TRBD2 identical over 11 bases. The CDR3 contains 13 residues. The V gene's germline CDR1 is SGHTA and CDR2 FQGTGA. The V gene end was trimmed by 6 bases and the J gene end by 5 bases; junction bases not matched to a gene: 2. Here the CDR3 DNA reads TGTGCCAGCAGGGGACTAGCGGTGGAGACCCAGTACTTC. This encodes CASRGLAVETQYF. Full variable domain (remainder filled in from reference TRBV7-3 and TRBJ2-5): GAGVSQTPSNKVTEKGKYVELRCDPISGHTALYWYRQSLGQGPEFLIYFQGTGAADDSGLPNDRFFAVRPEGSVSTLKIQRTERGDSAVYLCASRGLAVETQYFGPGTRLLVL.

The CDR3 protein is CASSLVTGQGNEQFF. The CDR3 DNA follows: TGTGCCAGCAGCTTAGTAACAGGACAGGGCAATGAGCAGTTCTTC. V gene TRBV7-9 combines with J gene TRBJ2-1; 8 bases match TRBD1. The CDR3 sequence is 15 residues long. The trim removed 1 base at V and 6 bases at J, leaving 5 bases unmatched. Germline V gives CDR1 SEHNR, CDR2 FQNEAQ (reference sequence).

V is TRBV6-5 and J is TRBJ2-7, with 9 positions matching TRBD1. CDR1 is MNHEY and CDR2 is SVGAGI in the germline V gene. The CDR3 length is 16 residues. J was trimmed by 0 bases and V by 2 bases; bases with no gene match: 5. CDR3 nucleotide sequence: TGTGCCAGCAGTTACGGGGGGACAGGGACCTCCTACGAGCAGTACTTC. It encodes CASSYGGTGTSYEQYF.

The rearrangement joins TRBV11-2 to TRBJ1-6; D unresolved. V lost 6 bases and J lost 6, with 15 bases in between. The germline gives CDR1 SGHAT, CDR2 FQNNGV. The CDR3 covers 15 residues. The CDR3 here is CASSPAHRGNSPLHF. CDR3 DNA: TGTGCCAGCAGTCCCGCGCACCGGGGTAATTCACCCCTCCACTTT.

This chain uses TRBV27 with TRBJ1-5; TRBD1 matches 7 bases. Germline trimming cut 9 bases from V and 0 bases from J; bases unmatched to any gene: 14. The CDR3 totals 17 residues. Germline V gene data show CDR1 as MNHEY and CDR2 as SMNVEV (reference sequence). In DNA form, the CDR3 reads TGTGCCAGTGGAGGGGGCGCTTGGTCGCTTAGCAATCAGCCCCAGCATTTT. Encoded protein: CASGGGAWSLSNQPQHF.

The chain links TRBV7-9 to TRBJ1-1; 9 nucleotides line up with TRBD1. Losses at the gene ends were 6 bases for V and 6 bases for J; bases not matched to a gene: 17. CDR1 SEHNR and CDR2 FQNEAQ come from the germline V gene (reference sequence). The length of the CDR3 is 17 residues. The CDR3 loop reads CASSSQGAPIELAEAFF. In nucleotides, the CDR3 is TGTGCCAGCAGTTCACAGGGGGCCCCAATAGAACTAGCTGAAGCTTTCTTT.

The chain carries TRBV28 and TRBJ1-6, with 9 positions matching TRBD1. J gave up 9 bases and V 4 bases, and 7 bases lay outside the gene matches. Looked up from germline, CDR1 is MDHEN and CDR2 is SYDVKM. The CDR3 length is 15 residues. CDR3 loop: CASSSRTGAGSPLHF. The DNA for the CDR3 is TGTGCCAGCAGTTCCCGGACAGGGGCGGGTTCACCCCTCCACTTT.

As DNA, the CDR3 is TGTGCCAGCAGCTTGGAGAGTCGGACCGGGGAGCTGTTTTTT. As protein: CASSLESRTGELFF. V and J are TRBV5-4 and TRBJ2-2, with unresolved D. In germline, CDR1 is SGHNT, CDR2 YYREEE (reference sequence). V dropped 0 bases and J dropped 5 bases, with 8 bases sitting between them. CDR3 length equals 14 residues.

The CDR3, as DNA: TGTGCCAGCAGCGTAGCTAGGACAGAAGGAGAGACCCAGTACTTC. This gives the protein CASSVARTEGETQYF. The chain recombines TRBV9 with TRBJ2-5; a possible D gene is TRBD1 (6 bases). The CDR3 has 15 residues. The germline gives CDR1 SGDLS, CDR2 YYNGEE. Trimming pared 0 bases from V and 4 bases from J, leaving 13 bases between.

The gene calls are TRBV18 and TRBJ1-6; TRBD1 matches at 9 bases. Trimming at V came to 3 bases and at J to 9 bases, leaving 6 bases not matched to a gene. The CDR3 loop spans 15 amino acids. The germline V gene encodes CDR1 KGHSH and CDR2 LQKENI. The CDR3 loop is CASSPEGQGVSPLHF. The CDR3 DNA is TGTGCCAGCTCACCTGAGGGACAGGGTGTTTCACCCCTCCACTTT.

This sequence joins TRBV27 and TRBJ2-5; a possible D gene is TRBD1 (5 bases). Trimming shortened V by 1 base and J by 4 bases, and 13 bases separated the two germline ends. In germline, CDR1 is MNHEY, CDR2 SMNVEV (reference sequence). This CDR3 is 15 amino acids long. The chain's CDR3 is CASSLYQGLRETQYF. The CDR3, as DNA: TGTGCCAGCAGTTTATACCAGGGTTTGCGAGAGACCCAGTACTTC.

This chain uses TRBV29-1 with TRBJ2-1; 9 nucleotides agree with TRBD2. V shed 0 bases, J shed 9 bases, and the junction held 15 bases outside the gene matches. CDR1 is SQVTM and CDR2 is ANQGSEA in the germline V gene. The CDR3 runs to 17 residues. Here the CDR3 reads CSVEERGVGGRAAEQFF. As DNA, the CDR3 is TGCAGCGTTGAAGAAAGGGGGGTTGGCGGGAGGGCCGCTGAGCAGTTCTTC.

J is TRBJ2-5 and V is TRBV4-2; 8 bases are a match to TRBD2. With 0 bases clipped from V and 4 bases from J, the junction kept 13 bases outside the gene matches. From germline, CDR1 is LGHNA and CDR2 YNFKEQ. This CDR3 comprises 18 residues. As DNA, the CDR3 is TGTGCCAGCAGCCAAGATGAGGGGGGTAGCGGGATCCCAGAGACCCAGTACTTC. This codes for CASSQDEGGSGIPETQYF.

The CDR3 loop is CASSFRQGENTEQFF. DNA of the CDR3: TGTGCCAGCAGCTTCCGACAGGGTGAGAACACTGAGCAGTTCTTC. This chain uses TRBV7-9 with TRBJ2-1; 7 bases agree with TRBD1. The CDR3 has 15 residues. V lost 3 bases and J lost 9; bases outside the gene matches: 11. Germline CDR1 SEHNR, CDR2 FQNEAQ (reference sequence).

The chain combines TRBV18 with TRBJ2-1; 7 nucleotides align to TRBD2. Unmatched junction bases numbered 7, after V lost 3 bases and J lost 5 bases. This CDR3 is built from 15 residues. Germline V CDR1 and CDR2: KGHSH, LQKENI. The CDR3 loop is CASSPRGLDHNEQFF. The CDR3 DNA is TGTGCCAGCTCACCGAGAGGACTAGACCACAATGAGCAGTTCTTC.

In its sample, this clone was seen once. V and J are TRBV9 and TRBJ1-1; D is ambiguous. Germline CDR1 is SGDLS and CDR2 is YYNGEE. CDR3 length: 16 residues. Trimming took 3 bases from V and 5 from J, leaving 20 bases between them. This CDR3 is CASSASGPQFDTEAFF. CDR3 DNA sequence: TGTGCCAGCAGCGCTAGCGGACCACAGTTTGATACTGAAGCTTTCTTT.

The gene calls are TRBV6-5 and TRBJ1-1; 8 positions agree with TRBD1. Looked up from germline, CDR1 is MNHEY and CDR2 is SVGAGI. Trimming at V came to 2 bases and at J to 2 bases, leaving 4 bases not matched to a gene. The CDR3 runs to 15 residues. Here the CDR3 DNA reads TGTGCCAGCAGTTACGTGCCAGGGGGCAACACTGAAGCTTTCTTT. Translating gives CASSYVPGGNTEAFF.

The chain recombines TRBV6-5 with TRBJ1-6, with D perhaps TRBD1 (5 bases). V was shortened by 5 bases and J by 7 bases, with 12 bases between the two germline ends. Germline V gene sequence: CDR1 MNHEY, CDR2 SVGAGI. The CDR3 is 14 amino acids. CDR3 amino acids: CASSRQGLNSPLHF. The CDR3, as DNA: TGTGCCAGCAGTCGTCAGGGACTGAATTCACCCCTCCACTTT.

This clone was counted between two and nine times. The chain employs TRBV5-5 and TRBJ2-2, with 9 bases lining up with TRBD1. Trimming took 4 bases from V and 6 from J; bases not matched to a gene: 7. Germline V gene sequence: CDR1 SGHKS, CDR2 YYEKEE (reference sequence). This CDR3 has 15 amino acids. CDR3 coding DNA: TGTGCCAGCAGCCGGGACAGGGAGGTCTCCGGGGAGCTGTTTTTT. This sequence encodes CASSRDREVSGELFF. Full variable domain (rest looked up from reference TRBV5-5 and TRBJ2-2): DAGVTQSPTHLIKTRGQQVTLRCSPISGHKSVSWYQQVLGQGPQFIFQYYEKEERGRGNFPDRFSARQFPNYSSELNVNALLLGDSALYLCASSRDREVSGELFFGEGSRLTVL.

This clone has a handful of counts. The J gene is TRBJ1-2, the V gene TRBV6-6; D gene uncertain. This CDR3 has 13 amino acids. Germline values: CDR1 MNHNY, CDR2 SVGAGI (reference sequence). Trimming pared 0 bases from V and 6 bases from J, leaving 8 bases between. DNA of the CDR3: TGTGCCAGCAGTTACTCCGACAAGGATGGCTACACCTTC. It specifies CASSYSDKDGYTF.

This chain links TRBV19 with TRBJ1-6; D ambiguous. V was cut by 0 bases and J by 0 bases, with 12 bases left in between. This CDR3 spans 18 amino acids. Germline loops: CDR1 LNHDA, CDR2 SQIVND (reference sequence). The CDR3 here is CASSIDLSGNSYNSPLHF. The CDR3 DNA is TGTGCCAGTAGTATAGATCTATCGGGTAACTCCTATAATTCACCCCTCCACTTT.